The entry below gives a single T cell receptor (beta chain) sequence along with its context. The CDR3 runs to 13 residues. CDR1 SGHVS and CDR2 FQNEAQ come from the germline V gene. Trimming shortened V by 4 bases and J by 4 bases, and 10 bases separated the two germline ends. As processed by the authors: Reference gene primer amplification gave estimated nucleated cell counts. The table came from immunoSEQ multiplex PCR; TCRdb's copy has only in-frame clones and leaves some out. The V and J calls and clone size are taken from that table; D and trimming were inferred from the DNA. The sample shows under 200,000 clones, 76% of them seen only once. This sample is drawn from a study of blood T cell repertoires in COVID-19. Study information: Spain, Italy and the United States supplied samples that represented acute and convalescent COVID-19. PBMCs, B-cell-depleted T cells, or T cells were the source of the cDNA or gDNA that made up the material.

The sequence was obtained from a woman of 80 years or more with acute or convalescent COVID-19. This rearrangement joins TRBV7-8 to TRBJ2-5; possibly TRBD2 for D (6 bases). Material for sequencing was peripheral blood. The CDR3 sequence: CASSWGLLETQYF. CDR3 sequence (DNA): TGTGCCAGCAGCTGGGGACTGTTAGAGACCCAGTACTTC.